This T cell receptor (beta chain) is from a study of cytomegalovirus exposure and HLA in healthy donors. The CDR3 is made up of 14 amino acids. CDR1 and CDR2 from the germline V gene are MNHNS and SASEGT. Trimming stripped 1 base from V and 0 bases from J, with 6 bases between. PCR amplification relied on 60 Vbeta primers (plus 13 Jbeta primers). Profiled with immunoSEQ multiplex PCR; TCRdb holds only in-frame clones, not every one. The data contain under 150,000 clones, about 80% of them singletons. This chain connects TRBV6-1 to TRBJ1-1, with unresolved D. This clonotype originated in a woman in her 40s in good health and CMV-seronegative. Sequencing was performed on PBMCs. CDR3 DNA: TGTGCCAGCAGTGAAGGCTCAGTGAACACTGAAGCTTTCTTT. This encodes CASSEGSVNTEAFF.